This T cell receptor beta chain was recorded in a study of regulatory T cells in long-lasting Graves disease. Study-level information: The term persistent Graves' disease signified upward of 5 years on antithyroid drugs with positive TSH receptor antibodies.

As regards this clonotype: The target antigen is unknown.

Libraries of TCR beta came from iRepertoire HTBI primers plus Arm-PCR of CDR3 regions. TCRdb passed the multiplex PCR reads through MiXCR, listing each CDR3 protein once. The sample holds roughly 430,000 distinct CDR3 sequences, roughly 21% seen once. Time point reported: persistent/refractory GD, antithyroid drugs over 5 years with positive TRAb. From RNA extracted from PBMCs, the TCR library was made. Each patient gave approximately 10 milliliters of EDTA-anticoagulated peripheral blood. Germline V gene data show CDR1 as MNHNS and CDR2 as SASEGT. The CDR3 has 12 residues. V was shortened by 4 bases and J by 10 bases, with 13 bases between the two germline ends. Notes on the study in general: When disease was persistent, TRBV28, TRBJ1-2 and TRBJ2-5 were the favored segments.

The receptor comes from a female donor with Graves disease. The gene calls are TRBV6-1 and TRBJ1-2; TRBD1 might be the D (5 bases). The starting material was peripheral blood mononuclear cells (PBMCs), obtained when the disease was refractory, from a patient treated with antithyroid drugs. In nucleotides, the CDR3 is TGTGCCAGCAGTGCCGACAGATTGAACTACACCTTC. Its translation is CASSADRLNYTF.